This is a list of T cell receptor beta chains from one sample in a study of CXCR3-negative and CXCR3-positive naive CD8 T cells. TCRdb reprocessed the 5' RACE reads; each CDR3 protein has one entry and no DNA is given. The sample holds under 75,000 distinct CDR3 sequences. Sequenced: naive CXCR3+ CD8+ T cells from blood. The receptors were gathered from a human donor in good health. Some clones in this sample may be carry-over from other donors' samples. Each CDR3 is given with its conserved first and last residue.

J: TRBJ1-2; V: TRBV7-9; CDR3: CASSFETEGLWGYTF
J: TRBJ2-4; V: TRBV11-3; CDR3: CASSLLSGAVVLAKNIQYF
J: TRBJ1-5; V: TRBV12-3/TRBV12-4; CDR3: CASSRGLEPQHF
J: TRBJ2-7; V: TRBV20-1; CDR3: CSASGREGGSYEQYF
J: TRBJ2-2; V: TRBV11-3; CDR3: CASSSGQGTGELFF
J: TRBJ2-7; V: TRBV29-1; CDR3: CSVESETLPYEQYF
J: TRBJ2-1; V: TRBV7-3; CDR3: CASSLDLLSYNEQFF
J: TRBJ2-3; V: TRBV3-1; CDR3: CASSQDRAGGPTDTQYF
J: TRBJ2-3; V: TRBV20-1; CDR3: CSARGLAGVPSTDTQYF
J: TRBJ2-1; V: TRBV5-6; CDR3: CASSLDVSGGANEQFF
J: TRBJ2-7; V: TRBV29-1; CDR3: CSVGGTGGYEQYF
J: TRBJ2-7; V: TRBV19; CDR3: CASSIKPGDAYEQYF
J: TRBJ2-2; V: TRBV7-8; CDR3: CASSLEQGTGELFF
J: TRBJ2-7; V: TRBV6-5; CDR3: CASRDRGPYYEQYF
J: TRBJ2-1; V: TRBV6-1; CDR3: CASSEHRQGLNEQFF
J: TRBJ2-2; V: TRBV7-3; CDR3: CASSLHRGGELFF
J: TRBJ2-4; V: TRBV29-1; CDR3: CSVVPGIAKNIQYF
J: TRBJ2-5; V: TRBV20-1; CDR3: CSALDIGSGGFQETQYF
J: TRBJ2-5; V: TRBV12-3/TRBV12-4; CDR3: CASSLDREETQYF
J: TRBJ1-3; V: TRBV12-5; CDR3: CASGLVPGFDSGNTIYF
J: TRBJ1-4; V: TRBV14; CDR3: CASSHPRANEKLFF
J: TRBJ2-2; V: TRBV6-2/TRBV6-3; CDR3: CASSYRVLADNTGELFF
J: TRBJ2-7; V: TRBV11-1; CDR3: CASKIRGAPEGEQYF
J: TRBJ2-3; V: TRBV2; CDR3: CASYRGGADLTDTQYF
J: TRBJ1-1; V: TRBV29-1; CDR3: CSGTGGTEAFF
J: TRBJ2-1; V: TRBV27; CDR3: CASSETERNEQFF
J: TRBJ2-1; V: TRBV7-9; CDR3: CASSPVDLKYNEQFF
J: TRBJ2-7; V: TRBV6-6; CDR3: CASSYSGSYEQYF
J: TRBJ1-5; V: TRBV4-1; CDR3: CASSRGSEYQPQHF
J: TRBJ2-5; V: TRBV7-6; CDR3: CASSPPERGDQETQYF
J: TRBJ2-5; V: TRBV7-9; CDR3: CASEGQAIGEAQYF
J: TRBJ2-3; V: TRBV12-3/TRBV12-4; CDR3: CASSSLPSDTQYF
J: TRBJ1-6; V: TRBV4-2; CDR3: CASSQVSTDRGDSPLHF
J: TRBJ2-2; V: TRBV12-3/TRBV12-4; CDR3: CARGGDTGELFF
J: TRBJ1-1; V: TRBV7-9; CDR3: CASSFLVTEAFF
J: TRBJ2-1; V: TRBV12-3/TRBV12-4; CDR3: CATWDYSYNEQFF
J: TRBJ2-7; V: TRBV7-9; CDR3: CASSLVDETLYEQYF
J: TRBJ2-2; V: TRBV20-1; CDR3: CSARASGDTGELFF
J: TRBJ2-1; V: TRBV6-2/TRBV6-3; CDR3: CASRPDGNGYNEQFF
J: TRBJ2-1; V: TRBV5-1; CDR3: CASSGGQGIYNEQFF
J: TRBJ2-7; V: TRBV28; CDR3: CASKAGVGYEQYF
J: TRBJ2-1; V: TRBV7-3; CDR3: CASSLGSPLYNEQFF
J: TRBJ2-3; V: TRBV7-9; CDR3: CASSASSTDTQYF
J: TRBJ2-1; V: TRBV5-6; CDR3: CASSPGHIYNEQFF
J: TRBJ2-1; V: TRBV19; CDR3: CASISDYNEQFF
J: TRBJ1-1; V: TRBV11-3; CDR3: CASSSNQYMNTEAFF